The source of this TCR beta chain is a study of T cells after yellow fever vaccination (dated by TCRdb to the late 2010s). In the study overall: The SMART-Seq v4 Ultra Low Input RNA kit was used to prepare libraries from fractions with low cell numbers. To follow T-cell clones before and after primary and booster YFV17D yellow fever vaccination, bulk TCR alpha and beta repertoires were sequenced over time. The cohort comprised two healthy male donors, one aged 18 to 30 and one aged 30 to 40 years. Blood was collected at multiple timepoints before and after primary and secondary immunization, and bulk PBMC replicates and cell subsets were isolated. On the study overall, not on this receptor specifically: Compared with the primary T-cell response, the secondary T-cell response was faster but weaker, reaching its peak on day 5 rather than on day 15. A small fraction of clonotypes appeared in both the CD4 and CD8 compartments, likely as a result of convergent recombination. After the booster, most clones that had expanded after primary vaccination were detected again (around 96% of CD4 and around nine tenths of CD8), suggesting broad maintenance of memory. FACS-sorted repertoires could contain abundant contaminating clonotypes from the bulk population, so computational filtering was required. Only a couple of donors were included in the study, so the extent to which the findings can be generalized is limited.

To note about this clonotype: The clone's antigen remains unknown. Base qualities were left out, and no much larger clone turns up one base away.

Synthesis of TCR cDNA relied on 5'RACE template switching, a step that introduced a universal primer site along with unique molecular identifiers. Priming for cDNA synthesis came from both the TCR alpha and TCR beta constant segments. Library amplification used two PCR steps, and the second PCR step added sample barcodes and sequencing adapters. Sequencing of libraries was done on Illumina HiSeq 2500 (2x100 bp) or NovaSeq (2x150 bp). From the authors' description of their analysis: MIGEC was used to demultiplex reads and collapse the reads into UMI consensus sequences, and MiXCR was used for V(D)J alignment. Using edgeR on replicate PBMC samples, clonotypes were called vaccine-responding if FDR was below 0.01 and the log2 fold change was above 5 up to day 15. CD4 or CD8 identity was assigned to each bulk clonotype according to whether the clonotype was present at higher abundance in the sequenced CD4 repertoire or the sequenced CD8 repertoire. TCRdb applied fastp at Q25 and MiXCR to the public reads, then kept only in-frame beta chains. CDR3 protein sequences are deduplicated, and each keeps its most common genes and DNA. The authors' filters were not applied to this entry. For this sample the table gives under 700,000 distinct CDR3 sequences, of which about a sixth were detected only once. Roughly 17% of the sample is in the top ten clones.

Per the publication, the treatment or condition label means: live attenuated yellow fever vaccine strain. At every blood-draw timepoint, two biological replicates of bulk PBMCs were collected. A standard Ficoll-Paque protocol was used to isolate PBMCs from peripheral blood. RNA was extracted with TriZol from bulk PBMCs, CD4 and CD8 fractions, and dextramer-positive and dextramer-negative fractions. V is reduced by 1 base and J by 3 bases, leaving a spacing of 16 bases between them. From the cysteine up to the phenylalanine, the CDR3 has a length of 16 residues. The DNA shown is the 48-base CDR3, in frame from base 1. Sequences MGHRA (CDR1) and YSYEKL (CDR2) are obtained from the germline V gene.

In this chain, TRBV4-1 is recombined with TRBJ2-7, with a weak D call of TRBD1 (5 bases match). Sequenced material: PBMCs, taken about 5 days after the first yellow fever vaccination. This TCR came from a man aged 18 to 29 who received the YFV17D yellow fever vaccine. The CDR3 amino acid sequence is: CASSQAPPGSGYEQYF. The sequence in DNA is TGCGCCAGCAGCCAAGCCCCCCCAGGGTCGGGCTACGAGCAGTACTTC.